The following is a T cell receptor (beta chain) sequence with its context. Antigen unknown. This beta chain was picked up by a library intended for alpha chains and is off target, so its count carries little meaning. The study tagged each TCR cDNA molecule with a unique molecular identifier. Using its own MiXCR run on the 5' RACE reads, TCRdb lists one record per CDR3 protein. The repertoire has 2,500 to 3,500 distinct CDR3 sequences, approximately 17% of them found once; the top ten carry 14%. This CDR3 region has 15 residues. CDR1 is LGHNA, CDR2 YNFKEQ, per germline. V shed 0 bases, J shed 1 base, and the junction held 0 bases outside the gene matches. The data were taken from a study of spatial heterogeneity in lung cancer. Study details: The average count in raw reads for each unique TCR and UMI combination exceeded 9.5 appearances.

Stated time point: sample taken at primary tumor resection. The donors were some 70 patients with non-small cell lung cancer that was early-stage and untreated. Study-wide findings and caveats: When ubiquitous and regional expanded TCRs were counted, their numbers tracked ubiquitous and regional nonsynonymous mutations, respectively. It was found that expanded intratumoral alpha and beta TCR counts tracked tumor mutation counts.

This receptor was taken from a male donor with early-stage non-small cell lung cancer. The sample consisted of lung tumor tissue, taken at surgery. This chain links TRBV4-2 with TRBJ2-5, with 9 bases identical to TRBD2. The CDR3 sequence is CASSQERGGQETQYF. In DNA, the CDR3 is TGTGCCAGCAGCCAAGAGCGGGGGGGCCAAGAGACCCAGTACTTC.